This T cell receptor beta chain was recorded in a study of blood T cell repertoires in COVID-19. Study-wide context: Samples taken during acute and convalescent COVID-19 were collected in the United States, Italy and Spain. Nucleic acid was either cDNA or gDNA, and it came from T cells, B-cell-depleted T cells, or PBMCs.

Authors' methods: Counts of nucleated cells, estimated from reference gene primer amplification, were obtained. Libraries were prepared by immunoSEQ multiplex PCR; TCRdb keeps only in-frame clonotypes and omits some of them. Clonal size and the V and J genes are those of that table, whereas D and trimming came from the DNA. The sample lists 200,000 to 250,000 clones, approximately 81% occurring once. Enrolled through a virtual design, the participants were between roughly 18 and 90 years of age and came from roughly 22 US areas. V was shortened by 2 bases and J by 9 bases, with 13 bases between the two germline ends. CDR1 is ENHRY and CDR2 is SYGVKD in the germline V gene. The CDR3 extends over 13 amino acids.

Sequencing used PBMCs or T cells enriched from blood (not recorded which). The chain couples TRBV10-3 to TRBJ1-1, with a weak D call TRBD1 (5 bases). The TCR comes from a woman in her forties or fifties with acute COVID-19. DNA of the CDR3: TGTGCCATCAGTGAGCCCGCTGGGGGGAAAGCTTTCTTT. Translation gives CAISEPAGGKAFF.